Given below is one TCR beta chain in context. Its antigen is still unknown. One end of the junction is discordant with germline, which a read error may explain. RNA extraction and reverse transcription yielded cDNA as sequencing template. Generated by immunoSEQ multiplex PCR, the TCRdb table keeps only in-frame clones and is missing some. This sample yields about 150,000 clones, of which 80% to 90% are seen a single time; about 15% belongs to the top ten. The data derive from a study of CD8+ T cells in alopecia areata. As for the study in general: Tofacitinib ran 6 to 18 months, followed by 6 months off drug. Notes on the study in general: Normal skin contains resident alphabeta T cells, and these are also sequenced in scalp samples.

There are 14 residues in the CDR3. The germline CDR1 and CDR2 sequences are SNHLY and FYNNEI. Sorting of PBMCs yielded the CD4+ and CD8+ T cells. The chain uses TRBV2 and TRBJ2-7, with D maybe TRBD1 (5 bases). The sample here was CD8+ T cells sorted from blood, taken at week 0. The receptor was derived from a human donor with alopecia areata. CDR3 sequence reads: CAISDSQKNYEQYF. CDR3 bases: TGTGCCATCAGTGACAGCCAGAAAAACTACGAGCAGTACTTC.